What follows are 6 T cell receptor beta chains derived from one specimen sequenced in a study of blood T cell repertoires in COVID-19. The assay was immunoSEQ multiplex PCR, and TCRdb's table has in-frame clones only and misses some. The sample records some 200,000 clones, 84% being singletons. Sequences were obtained from peripheral blood. The source is a man aged 25 to 45 with active or convalescent COVID-19.

The sample holds a few counts of this clone. The rearrangement links TRBV19 to TRBJ2-7, with D possibly being TRBD1 (5 bases). V gave up 6 bases and J gave up 3 bases, with 6 bases separating them. This CDR3 comprises 11 residues. Germline CDR1 reads LNHDA; CDR2 reads SQIVND (reference sequence). The CDR3 sequence is CASRQDYEQYV. The CDR3 DNA is TGTGCCAGTAGACAGGACTACGAGCAGTACGTC.

The V call is TRBV28, the J call TRBJ1-1; 8 positions agree with TRBD1. The V gene's germline CDR1 is MDHEN and CDR2 SYDVKM. This CDR3 spans 13 amino acids. With V trimmed by 7 bases and J by 10 bases, 11 bases remained unmatched. The CDR3 sequence is CASNAPGGPGAFF. CDR3 coding DNA: TGTGCCAGCAACGCACCAGGGGGCCCGGGAGCTTTCTTT.

The rearrangement joins TRBV10-2 to TRBJ2-1, with 9 positions matching TRBD2. CDR3 size: 14 residues. Trimming cost V 8 bases and J 5 bases; bases outside gene matches: 7. The germline gives CDR1 WSHSY, CDR2 SAAADI. The CDR3 sequence: CASYLSGGNNEQFF. Here the CDR3 DNA reads TGCGCCAGCTACCTTAGCGGGGGAAACAATGAGCAGTTCTTC.

The chain links TRBV6-1 to TRBJ1-3, with D tentatively TRBD1 (6 bases). Trimming removed 6 bases at V and 0 bases at J, with 15 bases between. The CDR3 is 16 amino acids. The V gene's germline CDR1 is MNHNS and CDR2 SASEGT. CDR3 coding DNA: TGTGCCAGCAGAGAAACAGGGTTTGCCTCTGGAAACACCATATATTTT. This translates into CASRETGFASGNTIYF.

The chain combines TRBV28 with TRBJ2-5, with 10 bases aligning to TRBD2. The V segment lost 5 bases and the J segment 5 bases; nucleotides outside the gene matches: 8. CDR3 size: 15 residues. The germline gives CDR1 MDHEN, CDR2 SYDVKM. Written as DNA, the CDR3 is TGTGCCAGCAGTCCTCTAGCGGGGGCTGCGGAGACCCAGTACTTC. Encoded protein: CASSPLAGAAETQYF.

The chain links TRBV25-1 to TRBJ2-1; D is possibly TRBD2 (5 bases). The V end lost 2 bases, the J end lost 0 bases, and 14 bases lay between the germline ends. The length of the CDR3 is 17 residues. In germline, CDR1 is MGHDK, CDR2 SYGVNS. The CDR3 sequence: CASSERAEASSYNEQFF. In DNA form, the CDR3 reads TGTGCCAGCAGTGAAAGGGCGGAGGCTAGCTCCTACAATGAGCAGTTCTTC.